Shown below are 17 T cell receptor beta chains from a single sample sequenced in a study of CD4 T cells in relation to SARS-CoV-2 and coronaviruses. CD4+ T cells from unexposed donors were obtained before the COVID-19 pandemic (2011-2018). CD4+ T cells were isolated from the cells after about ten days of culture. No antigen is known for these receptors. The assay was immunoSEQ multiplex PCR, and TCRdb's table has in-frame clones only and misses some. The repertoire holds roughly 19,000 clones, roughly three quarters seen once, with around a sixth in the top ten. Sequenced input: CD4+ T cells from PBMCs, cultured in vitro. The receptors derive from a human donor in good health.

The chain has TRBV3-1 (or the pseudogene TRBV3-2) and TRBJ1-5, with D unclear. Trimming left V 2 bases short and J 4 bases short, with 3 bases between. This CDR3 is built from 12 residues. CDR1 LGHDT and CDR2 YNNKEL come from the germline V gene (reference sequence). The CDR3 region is CASSQLNQPQHF. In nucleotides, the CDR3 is TGTGCCAGCAGCCAACTGAATCAGCCCCAGCATTTT.

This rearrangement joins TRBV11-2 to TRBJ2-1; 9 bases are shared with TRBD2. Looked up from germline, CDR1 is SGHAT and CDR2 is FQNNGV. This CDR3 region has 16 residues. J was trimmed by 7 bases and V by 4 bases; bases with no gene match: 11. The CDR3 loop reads CASSSFGTSNSNEQFF. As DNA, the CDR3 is TGTGCCAGCAGCTCGTTCGGGACTAGCAATAGTAATGAGCAGTTCTTC.

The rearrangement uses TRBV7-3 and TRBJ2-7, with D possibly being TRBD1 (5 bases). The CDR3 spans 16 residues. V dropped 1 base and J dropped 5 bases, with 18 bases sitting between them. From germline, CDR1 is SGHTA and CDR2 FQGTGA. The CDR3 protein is CASSLSGVGWGHEQYF. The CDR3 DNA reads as TGTGCCAGCAGCTTAAGTGGGGTGGGGTGGGGCCACGAGCAGTACTTC.

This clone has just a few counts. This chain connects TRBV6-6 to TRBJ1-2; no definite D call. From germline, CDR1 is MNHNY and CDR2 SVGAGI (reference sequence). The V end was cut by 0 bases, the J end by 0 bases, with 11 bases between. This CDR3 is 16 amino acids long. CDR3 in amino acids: CASSYSEELPNYGYTF. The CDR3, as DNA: TGTGCCAGCAGTTACTCCGAGGAACTCCCTAACTATGGCTACACCTTC.

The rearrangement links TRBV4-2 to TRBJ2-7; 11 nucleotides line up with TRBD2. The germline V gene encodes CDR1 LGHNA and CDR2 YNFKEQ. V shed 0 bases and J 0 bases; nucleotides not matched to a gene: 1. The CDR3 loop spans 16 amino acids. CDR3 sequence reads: CASSQDGTSGSYEQYF. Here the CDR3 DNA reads TGTGCCAGCAGCCAAGATGGGACTAGCGGCTCCTACGAGCAGTACTTC.

CDR3 DNA sequence: TGTGCCAGCTCAATTATGTTGGACAGGGGCACCGGGGAGCTGTTTTTT. This gives the protein CASSIMLDRGTGELFF. This sequence joins TRBV18 and TRBJ2-2; the match to TRBD1 covers 9 bases. The CDR3 covers 16 residues. The V gene end was trimmed by 5 bases and the J gene end by 4 bases; junction bases not matched to a gene: 8. Germline CDR1 is KGHSH and CDR2 is LQKENI.

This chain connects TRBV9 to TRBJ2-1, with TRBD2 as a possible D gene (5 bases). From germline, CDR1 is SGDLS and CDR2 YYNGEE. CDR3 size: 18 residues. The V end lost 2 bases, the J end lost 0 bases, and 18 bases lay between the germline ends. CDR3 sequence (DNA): TGTGCCAGCAGCGTGGATCTAGCACGGATCGCCTCCTACAATGAGCAGTTCTTC. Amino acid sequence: CASSVDLARIASYNEQFF.

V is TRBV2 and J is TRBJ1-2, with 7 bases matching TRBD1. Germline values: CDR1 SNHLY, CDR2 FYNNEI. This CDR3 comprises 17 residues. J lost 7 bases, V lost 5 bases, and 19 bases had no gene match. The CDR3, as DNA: TGTGCCAGCAGTACTAAAGGCAGGACAGGAGATGTTTTTGGCTACACCTTC. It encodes CASSTKGRTGDVFGYTF.

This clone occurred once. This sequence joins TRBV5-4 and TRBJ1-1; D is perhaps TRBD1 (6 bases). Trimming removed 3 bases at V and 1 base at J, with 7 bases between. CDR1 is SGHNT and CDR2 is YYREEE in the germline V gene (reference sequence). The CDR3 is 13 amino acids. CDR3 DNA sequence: TGTGCCAGCAGCTCCAGGGGGAACACTGAAGCTTTCTTT. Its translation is CASSSRGNTEAFF.

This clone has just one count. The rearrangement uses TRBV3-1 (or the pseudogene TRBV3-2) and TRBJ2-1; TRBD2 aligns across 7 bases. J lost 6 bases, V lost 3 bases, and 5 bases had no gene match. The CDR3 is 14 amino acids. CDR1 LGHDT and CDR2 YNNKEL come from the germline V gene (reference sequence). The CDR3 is CASSHGLGGNEQFF. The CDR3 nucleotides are TGTGCCAGCAGCCACGGACTAGGAGGCAATGAGCAGTTCTTC.

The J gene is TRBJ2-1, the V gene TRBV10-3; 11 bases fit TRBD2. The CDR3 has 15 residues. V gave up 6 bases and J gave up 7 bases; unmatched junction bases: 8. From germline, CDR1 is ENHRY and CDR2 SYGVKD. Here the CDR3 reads CAIRPTSGRGNEQFF. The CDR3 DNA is TGTGCCATCAGGCCCACTAGCGGGAGAGGTAATGAGCAGTTCTTC.

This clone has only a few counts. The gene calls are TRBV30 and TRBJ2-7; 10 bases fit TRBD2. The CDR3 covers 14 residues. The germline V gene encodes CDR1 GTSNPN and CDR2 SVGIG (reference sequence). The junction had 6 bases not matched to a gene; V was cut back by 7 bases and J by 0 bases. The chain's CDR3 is CASIAGGGSYEQYF. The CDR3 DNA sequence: TGTGCCTCAATAGCGGGAGGCGGCTCCTACGAGCAGTACTTC. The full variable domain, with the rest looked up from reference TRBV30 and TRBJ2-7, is SQTIHQWPATLVQPVGSPLSLECTVEGTSNPNLYWYRQAAGRGLQLLFYSVGIGQISSEVPQNLSASRPQDRQFILSSKKLLLSDSGFYLCASIAGGGSYEQYFGPGTRLTVT.

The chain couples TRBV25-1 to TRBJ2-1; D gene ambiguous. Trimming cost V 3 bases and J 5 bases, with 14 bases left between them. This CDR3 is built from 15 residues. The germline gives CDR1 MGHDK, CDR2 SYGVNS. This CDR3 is CASSEGPTPDNEQFF. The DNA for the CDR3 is TGTGCCAGCAGTGAGGGTCCCACTCCCGACAATGAGCAGTTCTTC.

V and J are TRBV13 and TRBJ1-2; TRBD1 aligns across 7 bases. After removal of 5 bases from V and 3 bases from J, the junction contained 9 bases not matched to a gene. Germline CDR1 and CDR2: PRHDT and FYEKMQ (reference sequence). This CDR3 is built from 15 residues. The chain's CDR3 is CASSRTPGTDYGYTF. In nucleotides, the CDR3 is TGTGCCAGCAGCAGAACTCCCGGGACAGACTATGGCTACACCTTC.

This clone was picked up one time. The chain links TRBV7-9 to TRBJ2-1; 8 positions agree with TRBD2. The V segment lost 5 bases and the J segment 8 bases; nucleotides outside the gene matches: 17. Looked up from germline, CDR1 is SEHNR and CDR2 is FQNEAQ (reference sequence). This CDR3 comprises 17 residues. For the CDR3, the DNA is TGTGCCAGCAGCCGCCGCTCTACTAGCGGAATTTCGCATGAGCAGTTCTTC. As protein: CASSRRSTSGISHEQFF.

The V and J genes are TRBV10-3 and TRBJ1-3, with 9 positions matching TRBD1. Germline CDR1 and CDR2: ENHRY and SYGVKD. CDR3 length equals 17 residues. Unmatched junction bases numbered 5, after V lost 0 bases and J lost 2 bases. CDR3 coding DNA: TGTGCCATCAGTGAGTCTGACAGGGGGGAAGCTGGAAACACCATATATTTT. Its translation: CAISESDRGEAGNTIYF.

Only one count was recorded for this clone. The CDR3 reads CASSSSQNSPLHF. CDR3 nucleotide sequence: TGTGCCAGCAGCTCAAGCCAGAATTCACCCCTCCACTTT. V usage is TRBV7-3 and J usage is TRBJ1-6; unclear D gene. Trimming shortened V by 4 bases and J by 7 bases, and 8 bases separated the two germline ends. Germline lookup yields CDR1 SGHTA and CDR2 FQGTGA. The CDR3 totals 13 residues.